The clone carrying this TCR beta chain was seen a few times. Its antigen is as yet unknown. Sequencing targeted expressed TCRB transcripts, as all isolated RNA had been reverse transcribed. Produced via immunoSEQ multiplex PCR; TCRdb's table is partial and in-frame only. The sample yields around 130,000 clones, 7% to 10% seen once. Per donor, one heparinised blood draw averaged about 100 mL. Each of the CD4+ naive, central memory, regulatory and stem cell-like memory populations was sorted via CD45RO/CCR7/CD25/CD127/CD95/CD27. The CDR3 contains 15 residues. Germline V CDR1 and CDR2: SGHTA, FQGTGA. J gave up 9 bases and V 5 bases, and 10 bases lay outside the gene matches. The sample comes from a study of beta chain features in type 1 diabetes. At the level of the study: Comparable age, gender and cell yields were observed in patients relative to healthy donors.

Broader study findings: Any HLA-type effect on TCRB rearrangement remained unresolved here. A moderate, significant TCRB CDR3 shortening appeared in type 1 diabetes across four CD4+ subsets.

The rearrangement uses TRBV7-3 and TRBJ2-4; 10 bases map to TRBD1. Sequences were obtained from central memory CD4+ T cells from blood. This TCR derives from a man under 40 with type 1 diabetes. The CDR3 DNA reads as TGTGCCAGCAGCCTACTGGGACAGGGGAATACCATTCAGTACTTC. Residues: CASSLLGQGNTIQYF. The entire variable domain, with the rest obtained from reference TRBV7-3 and TRBJ2-4, is as follows: GAGVSQTPSNKVTEKGKYVELRCDPISGHTALYWYRQSLGQGPEFLIYFQGTGAADDSGLPNDRFFAVRPEGSVSTLKIQRTERGDSAVYLCASSLLGQGNTIQYFGAGTRLSVL.